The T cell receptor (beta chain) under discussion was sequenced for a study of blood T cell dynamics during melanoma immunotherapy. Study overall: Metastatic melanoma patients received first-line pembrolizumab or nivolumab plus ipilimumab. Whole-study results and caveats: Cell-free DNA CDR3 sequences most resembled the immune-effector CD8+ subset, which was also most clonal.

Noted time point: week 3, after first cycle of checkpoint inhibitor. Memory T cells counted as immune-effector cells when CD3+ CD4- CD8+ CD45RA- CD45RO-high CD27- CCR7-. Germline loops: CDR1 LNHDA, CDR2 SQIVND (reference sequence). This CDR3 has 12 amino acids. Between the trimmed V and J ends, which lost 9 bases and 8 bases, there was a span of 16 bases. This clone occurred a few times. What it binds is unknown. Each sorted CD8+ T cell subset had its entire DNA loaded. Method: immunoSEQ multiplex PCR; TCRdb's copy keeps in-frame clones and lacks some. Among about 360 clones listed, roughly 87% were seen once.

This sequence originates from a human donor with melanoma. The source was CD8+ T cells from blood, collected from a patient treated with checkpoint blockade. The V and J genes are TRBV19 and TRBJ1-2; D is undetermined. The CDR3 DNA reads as TGTGCCAGCCCACTGGGCAGAAGAGGCTACACCTTC. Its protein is CASPLGRRGYTF.